The present T cell receptor beta chain was sequenced within a study of blood T cells in healthy people across ages (dated by TCRdb to about 2015). About the full investigation: In model experiments, template switching captured about one uniquely barcoded TCR beta cDNA molecule for every two T cells. Four age groups were formed from the donors: young (average roughly 15 years), middle-aged (approximately 40), aged (62) and long-lived (about 80). For two donors (one aged 18 to 29 and one aged 80 or older), the study analyzed two additional independent replicas of 1 million unique cDNA reads from the same blood draw. Age-related changes in TCR beta repertoire diversity were measured in the study by deep sequencing normalized with unique cDNA molecular identifiers. To avoid experimental bias, donors of different ages were distributed randomly across sequencing lanes. Beyond this particular receptor, the publication reports: Observed TCR beta diversity per million T cells fell roughly linearly with age, and a significant reduction was already apparent by age approximately 41. Compared with the aged group, more naive CD4+ T cells, fewer expanded clones and increased TCR diversity were shown by the long-lived group, suggesting age selection. Bulk unsorted PBMC profiling prevented conclusive comparison of naive and antigen-experienced compartments. Donor CMV infection status was unknown, potentially confounding age-related changes in expanded clonotypes. Observed TCR beta diversity correlated strongly with the percentage of naive T cells measured by flow cytometry. Estimates of total diversity from one million sequenced T cells were regarded as lower bounds and underestimates.

The CDR1 and CDR2 encoded by the germline V gene are SNHLY and FYNNEI. V is trimmed back by 3 bases and J by 13 bases, and the junction contains 17 bases that no gene match accounts for. The CDR3 has 16 amino acids, counting the end cysteine and phenylalanine. Kept here is only the CDR3 DNA, which spans 48 bases and is read in frame from base 1. The roughly 39 donors, aged about 6 to 95 years, were systemically healthy Caucasian individuals from Russia. Each donor gave 9.5 to 10 milliliters of peripheral blood, drawn into EDTA-treated Vacutainer tubes. Ficoll-Paque density-gradient centrifugation was used to isolate PBMCs, with at least 6.5 million per sample. Trizol reagent was used to extract total RNA from the PBMCs, yielding at least 6 micrograms per sample. The percentages of naive CD45RAhigh/CD27high T cells were determined by flow cytometry on a PBMC aliquot from every donor. Receptors were amplified or captured by 5' RACE. Sequenced on an Illumina HiSeq 2500. A second roughly 6 to 12 cycle PCR used a sample-barcoded 5' primer and a J-beta primer mix. Each TCR beta cDNA molecule received a unique molecular identifier from a template-switch 5' adaptor carrying 12 random nucleotides. At least 2.5 million CDR3-containing paired-end reads were obtained from each sample. First-strand cDNA synthesis was performed from all RNA using the Mint cDNA synthesis kit, with priming by a TRBC-specific oligonucleotide. After uracil-DNA glycosylase treatment, a first 18-cycle PCR used universal primers M1SS and BC2_uni_R on all cDNA. The authors processed their data as follows. Each sample was normalized by randomly selecting 1 million high-quality reads, each carrying a distinct molecular identifier. Instead of being binned into consensus sequences, reads that shared molecular identifiers were thrown out. MiTCR, set to a Q25 quality threshold and the strictest error-elimination algorithm, was used for CDR3 identification, clonotype clustering and error correction. A nonparametric unseen species model with Euler transformation was used to estimate lower-bound total TCR beta diversity. TCRdb took the public reads, trimmed them with fastp at Q25, ran MiXCR for clone calling and kept in-frame beta chains. Rows are combined by CDR3 protein, so each entry shows the most common genes and DNA. These V and J calls derive from TCRdb rather than the authors' analysis. The table for this sample lists 700,000 to 950,000 distinct CDR3 sequences; around 40% of them were counted only once. Approximately 22% of the sample goes to the ten largest clones.

Points on this clonotype: The clone's antigen remains unknown. One base away there is no much larger clone; base qualities are not given.

Sequences were obtained from blood. This TCR came from a woman in her sixties or seventies in good health. The chain employs TRBV2 and TRBJ2-1; 8 central bases correspond to TRBD1. The nucleotide sequence reads TGTGCCAGCAGTGATGATGGGCAGGGGGCAGGAGAGACCCAGTTCTTC. Translated, this is CASSDDGQGAGETQFF.